These T cell receptor beta chains were read from a single sample in a study of T cells in Graves' hyperthyroidism and ophthalmopathy. One entry per CDR3 protein results from TCRdb running MiXCR on the multiplex PCR reads. This table holds 480,000 or so distinct CDR3 sequences, around 50% found once. The sample consisted of peripheral blood or thyroid tissue (not recorded which). The receptors come from an adult woman with Graves' disease, either hyperthyroidism or ophthalmopathy (not recorded which). Both conserved end residues are part of each CDR3. The order of the fields is CDR3 length, V gene, J gene, CDR3 protein.

CDR3 length: 16; V gene: TRBV7-9; J gene: TRBJ2-7; CDR3 protein: CASSFEGGGSSYEQYF
CDR3 length: 20; V gene: TRBV20-1; J gene: TRBJ1-1; CDR3 protein: CSASPHRRGRWDRESTEAFF
CDR3 length: 13; V gene: TRBV2; J gene: TRBJ1-4; CDR3 protein: CASSEAENEKLFF
CDR3 length: 14; V gene: TRBV20-1; J gene: TRBJ1-2; CDR3 protein: CSAPGTGDFYGYTF
CDR3 length: 15; V gene: TRBV20-1; J gene: TRBJ2-5; CDR3 protein: CSARVPTGGGETQYF
CDR3 length: 16; V gene: TRBV20-1; J gene: TRBJ2-5; CDR3 protein: CSAPNLAGVLKETQYF
CDR3 length: 15; V gene: TRBV7-2; J gene: TRBJ1-2; CDR3 protein: CASSPRDRESYGYTF
CDR3 length: 14; V gene: TRBV3-1; J gene: TRBJ2-7; CDR3 protein: CASSQAATAYEHYF
CDR3 length: 14; V gene: TRBV10-3; J gene: TRBJ2-5; CDR3 protein: CAISDSGRSETQYF
CDR3 length: 16; V gene: TRBV19; J gene: TRBJ1-5; CDR3 protein: CASSIGAGSGNQPQHF
CDR3 length: 14; V gene: TRBV4-1; J gene: TRBJ2-2; CDR3 protein: CASSAQENTGELFF
CDR3 length: 15; V gene: TRBV19; J gene: TRBJ1-1; CDR3 protein: CASSITLGMDTEAFF
CDR3 length: 15; V gene: TRBV5-1; J gene: TRBJ1-1; CDR3 protein: CASSLQGRENTEAFF
CDR3 length: 13; V gene: TRBV30; J gene: TRBJ1-5; CDR3 protein: CAWANRGNQPQHF
CDR3 length: 15; V gene: TRBV10-3; J gene: TRBJ2-5; CDR3 protein: CAIKPGLAGEETQYF
CDR3 length: 14; V gene: TRBV2; J gene: TRBJ2-5; CDR3 protein: CAEKVGGSQETQYF
CDR3 length: 14; V gene: TRBV7-2; J gene: TRBJ1-4; CDR3 protein: CASSLAGDWEKLFF
CDR3 length: 13; V gene: TRBV20-1; J gene: TRBJ1-5; CDR3 protein: CSARDVGYQPQHF
CDR3 length: 11; V gene: TRBV12-3/TRBV12-4; J gene: TRBJ2-7; CDR3 protein: CASSLLSAQYF
CDR3 length: 17; V gene: TRBV7-3; J gene: TRBJ1-2; CDR3 protein: CASSIRTSGKHNYGYTF
CDR3 length: 14; V gene: TRBV9; J gene: TRBJ1-2; CDR3 protein: CASSPGYKGGGYTF
CDR3 length: 15; V gene: TRBV4-2; J gene: TRBJ2-2; CDR3 protein: CASSRSGSYTGELFF
CDR3 length: 21; V gene: TRBV2; J gene: TRBJ1-2; CDR3 protein: CASSEGSAYTRDTSGDDGYTF
CDR3 length: 12; V gene: TRBV7-8; J gene: TRBJ2-7; CDR3 protein: CASSKGTSEQYF
CDR3 length: 13; V gene: TRBV6-4; J gene: TRBJ2-2; CDR3 protein: CASSDTSTGELFF
CDR3 length: 12; V gene: TRBV20-1; J gene: TRBJ1-4; CDR3 protein: CSAPSLGEKLFF
CDR3 length: 8; V gene: TRBV29-1; J gene: TRBJ1-1; CDR3 protein: CSVDEAFF
CDR3 length: 18; V gene: TRBV2; J gene: TRBJ1-4; CDR3 protein: CASSEERGWGTTNEKLFF
CDR3 length: 12; V gene: TRBV27; J gene: TRBJ2-7; CDR3 protein: CASKTQGHEQYF
CDR3 length: 14; V gene: TRBV12-3/TRBV12-4; J gene: TRBJ1-2; CDR3 protein: CASSLSGGAGGYTF